This T cell receptor beta chain appears in the sequencing data of a study of cytomegalovirus exposure and HLA in healthy donors. PCR primers comprised 60 Vbeta and 13 Jbeta primers. The assay was immunoSEQ multiplex PCR, and TCRdb's table has in-frame clones only and misses some. The sample comprises some 180,000 clones, around three quarters of which are singletons, and approximately 4% rests with the top ten. This CDR3 is built from 16 residues. CDR1 SGHRS and CDR2 YFSETQ come from the germline V gene. Trimming took off 3 bases at V and 2 bases at J, with 16 bases between the two ends. V gene TRBV5-1 combines with J gene TRBJ2-3, with D tentatively TRBD2 (6 bases). The specimen sequenced was PBMCs. The sequence derives from a woman in her twenties or thirties in good health and CMV-seropositive. The CDR3 is CASSSGLEAFTDTQYF. As DNA, the CDR3 is TGCGCCAGCAGCTCGGGACTGGAGGCCTTCACAGATACGCAGTATTTT.